The TCR beta chain described here comes from a study of blood T cell repertoires in COVID-19. Study-level information: Sample material is recorded as cDNA or gDNA derived from T cells, B-cell-depleted T cells, or PBMCs.

As processed by the authors: From reference gene primer amplification, estimates of nucleated cell counts were derived. The table came from immunoSEQ multiplex PCR; TCRdb's copy has only in-frame clones and leaves some out. V, J and clone size are those of that table, while D and trimming were read from the DNA. Seen here are around 300,000 clones, 70% to 90% observed once, and the top ten hold 1.5% to 2%. The sequencing input was peripheral blood. The clonotype originates from a woman under 40 with COVID-19, enrolled during active disease.

The CDR3 sequence is CASSAAGTTTGELFF. The CDR3 nucleotides are TGTGCCAGCAGCGCAGCCGGGACAACGACCGGGGAGCTGTTTTTT. The chain uses TRBV7-9 and TRBJ2-2, with D tentatively TRBD1 (6 bases). The CDR3 is 15 amino acids. The germline V and J ends were trimmed by 5 bases and 5 bases, with 15 bases remaining between them. CDR1 and CDR2 from the germline V gene are SEHNR and FQNEAQ (reference sequence).